This record covers a single T cell receptor beta chain. This entry is derived from a study of CD8 T cells in Susac syndrome. The wider study: When blood was drawn, the patients with Susac syndrome were therapy-naive, on corticosteroids, or on intravenous immunoglobulin alone.

The CDR3 sequence is 15 residues long. Germline V gene data show CDR1 as KGHDR and CDR2 as SFDVKD. V was cut by 1 base and J by 5 bases, with 11 bases left in between. RNA amounts of roughly 0.45 to 1 ug underwent reverse transcription with random hexamers. TCRdb re-analysed the immunoSEQ multiplex PCR reads in MiXCR, keeping a single row per CDR3 protein. The table shows some 200,000 distinct CDR3 sequences, with approximately 95% occurring only once. This sequence originates from a human donor with Susac syndrome. Sequencing was done on a sample of CD8+ T cells from PBMCs. The chain is built from TRBV24-1 and TRBJ2-1; D not certain. The CDR3 loop is CATSDFSRAHNEQFF. The CDR3 region has the DNA TGTGCCACCAGTGATTTTTCCCGGGCCCACAATGAGCAGTTCTTC.